The next 29 T cell receptor beta chains were all read from a single sample in a study of tumor and adjacent non-tumor tissue in lung cancer (dated by TCRdb to 2016 to 2019). Bulk unsorted tissue served as the source for RNA extraction, and RNA quality was assessed using a NanoDrop ND-1000 and an Agilent 2100. The library came from multiplex PCR. Sequenced on an Illumina HiSeq 2500. TCRbeta libraries were constructed through three rounds of nested PCR with primers (Table S4) according to protocols adapted from ARM-PCR. The public reads were quality trimmed at Q25 with fastp and then assembled into clones with MiXCR by TCRdb, keeping productive beta chains. Records with the same CDR3 protein are collapsed into one entry carrying the most frequent genes and DNA. The sample table contains roughly 200,000 distinct CDR3 sequences; only one count was recorded for 60% to 75% of them. The top ten constitute around 27% of the sample.

Input material: lung tumor tissue. These receptors were obtained from a man in his 60s with non-small cell lung cancer.

Concerning this clonotype: A much larger clonotype is one base distant, so this may be a read error. The CDR3 region has the DNA TGTGCCAGCAGGGCTAACGGTTCCTACAATGAGCAGTTCTTC. Its translation is CASRANGSYNEQFF. The V call is TRBV12-3 or TRBV12-4, the J call TRBJ2-1; D ambiguous. The CDR3 extends over 14 amino acids. The ends were cut back, 6 bases at V and 1 base at J, with 10 bases in the middle.

In the case of this clonotype: At one of its ends the junction is not consistent with the germline gene, which may arise from a read error. The chain is built from TRBV11-2 and TRBJ1-6; no firm D call. The CDR3 runs 15 residues. Germline V CDR1 and CDR2: SGHAT, FQNNGV. Here the CDR3 reads CASGLEAGMNSPLHF. CDR3 nucleotide sequence: TGTGCCAGCGGCTTAGAGGCGGGGATGAATTCACCCCTCCACTTT.

Regarding this clonotype: This CDR3 fails to terminate in the conserved phenylalanine or tryptophan, so it likely reflects a read error. This sequence joins TRBV4-2 and TRBJ2-5; perhaps TRBD2 as D (8 bases). Trimming shortened V by 3 bases and J by 5 bases, and 22 bases separated the two germline ends. The length of the CDR3 is 17 residues. The germline CDR1 and CDR2 sequences are LGHNA and YNFKEQ. CDR3 nucleotides: TGTGCCAGCAGCCAGGGGACTAGAGGGGGCCTGGGGGAGACCCAGTACCTC. Its protein is CASSQGTRGGLGETQYL.

The CDR3 reads CASSLAPKDRPPGANVLTF. CDR3 nucleotides: TGTGCCAGCAGCTTAGCTCCTAAGGACAGGCCCCCTGGGGCCAACGTCCTGACTTTC. The V call is TRBV11-2, the J call TRBJ2-6; TRBD1 matches 7 bases. The CDR3 totals 19 residues. Germline CDR1 and CDR2: SGHAT and FQNNGV. V was clipped by 1 base and J by 2 bases; unmatched bases: 11.

Comments on this clonotype: A much larger clone lies a single base off, so this may be a read error. The chain employs TRBV5-1 and TRBJ2-3; D might be TRBD1 (6 bases). Germline CDR1 SGHRS, CDR2 YFSETQ. V was clipped by 4 bases and J by 2 bases, with 14 bases between them. The CDR3 is 15 amino acids. The CDR3 region has the DNA TGCGCCAGCAGCAACCGGGACAAGGTCACAGATACGCAGTATTTT. Translated: CASSNRDKVTDTQYF.

This clonotype was counted many times. The chain uses TRBV11-2 and TRBJ2-3; TRBD2 is a possible D gene (7 bases). Germline V gene sequence: CDR1 SGHAT, CDR2 FQNNGV. V lost 4 bases and J 11 bases, leaving 16 bases between the germline ends. The CDR3 has 13 residues. CDR3 amino acids: CASSSGLGGGQYF. In DNA form, the CDR3 reads TGTGCCAGCAGCTCCGGACTAGGGGGTGGGCAGTATTTT.

This clonotype was recorded a few times. The genes are TRBV30 and TRBJ2-2; no definite D call. With 4 bases removed from V and 1 base from J, the gap between germline ends came to 4 bases. The CDR3 loop spans 12 amino acids. Germline V gene data show CDR1 as GTSNPN and CDR2 as SVGIG (reference sequence). DNA of the CDR3: TGTGCCTGGAATCTGAACACCGGGGAGCTGTTTTTT. This translates into CAWNLNTGELFF.

Remarks on this clonotype: This CDR3 is missing its conserved last phenylalanine or tryptophan, likely due to a read error. The limits of the CDR3 on the DNA are not certain, so only TCRdb's listed CDR3 is given. The rearrangement joins TRBV6-5 to TRBJ1-1; whether TRBD1, the table's D call, matches the DNA was not checked. CDR1 is MNHEY and CDR2 is SVGAGI in the germline V gene. With termini counted, the CDR3 has 14 amino acids. CDR3 loop: CASSLRADLGEAII.

Comment on this clonotype: One end of the junction varies from germline; a read error may be responsible. The V and J genes are TRBV12-3 or TRBV12-4 and TRBJ2-3, with D possibly matching TRBD2 (6 bases). The CDR3 is 14 amino acids. CDR3 in amino acids: CASSVAVATDTQYF. The CDR3 nucleotides are TGTGCTAGCAGCGTAGCGGTAGCAACAGATACGCAGTATTTT.

This chain joins TRBV20-1 and TRBJ2-3; D gene uncertain. With the DNA end fitting TRBJ1-5 better, the J assignment may be wrong. This CDR3 comprises 14 residues. Germline loops: CDR1 DFQATT, CDR2 SNEGSKA (reference sequence). This chain's CDR3 is CSAPSGEAWDTQHF. CDR3 DNA: TGCAGTGCCCCTAGCGGGGAGGCCTGGGATACGCAGCATTTT.

To note about this clonotype: The conserved closing phenylalanine or tryptophan is absent in this CDR3, likely reflecting a read error. The chain couples TRBV20-1 to TRBJ1-1; no reliable D call. CDR1 DFQATT and CDR2 SNEGSKA come from the germline V gene (reference sequence). CDR3 size: 14 residues. CDR3 DNA sequence: TGCAGAGCTAGAGATCATGGAGTGATGACTGAAGCTTTCATT. Protein: CRARDHGVMTEAFI.

The chain employs TRBV28 and TRBJ2-2; D remains unclear. Trimming cost V 6 bases and J 4 bases, with 21 bases left between them. The CDR3 contains 17 residues. From germline, CDR1 is MDHEN and CDR2 SYDVKM. The CDR3 DNA reads TGTGCCAGCAGGCCGGTGGGGTGGGCTTCGAGCACCGGGGAGCTGTTTTTT. It yields the protein CASRPVGWASSTGELFF.

This clonotype appeared a few times. The chain combines TRBV7-8 with TRBJ1-1; D may be TRBD1 (5 bases). Germline CDR1 SGHVS, CDR2 FQNEAQ. V shed 10 bases and J shed 4 bases, with 10 bases lying between them. The CDR3 runs 11 residues. CDR3 coding DNA: TGTGCCACCCTGGGGGGCACTGAAGCTTTCTTT. Translation: CATLGGTEAFF.

The J gene is TRBJ1-2, the V gene TRBV6-2 or TRBV6-3, with 9 bases lining up with TRBD1. Germline CDR1 MNHEY, CDR2 SVGEGT. The CDR3 has 18 amino acids. V lost 2 bases and J lost 2; bases outside the gene matches: 12. The CDR3 DNA reads as TGTGCCAGCAGTTACCCGACATCTGGGACAGGGCTGAACTATGGCTACACCTTC. Its translation is CASSYPTSGTGLNYGYTF.

This rearrangement joins TRBV6-5 to TRBJ2-7; D not resolved. Germline V gene sequence: CDR1 MNHEY, CDR2 SVGAGI. This CDR3 is built from 13 residues. The ends were cut back, 7 bases at V and 0 bases at J, with 10 bases in the middle. This chain's CDR3 is CASISAVSYEQYF. CDR3 in DNA: TGTGCCAGCATCTCCGCGGTCTCCTACGAGCAGTACTTC.

A word on this clonotype: This clone may be a read error of a much larger clone one base away. V and J are TRBV11-2 and TRBJ2-4; D might be TRBD2 (5 bases). The CDR3 is made up of 13 amino acids. Trimming left V 5 bases short and J 9 bases short, with 14 bases between. CDR1 and CDR2 from the germline V gene are SGHAT and FQNNGV. DNA for the CDR3: TGTGCCAGCAGCGCGGCCGACGGGGTCATTCAGTACTTC. Translated, it gives CASSAADGVIQYF.

This sequence joins TRBV11-3 and TRBJ2-2, with D possibly TRBD2 on 6 matching bases. This CDR3 has 14 amino acids. The ends were cut back, 4 bases at V and 10 bases at J, with 16 bases in the middle. CDR1 is SGHNT and CDR2 is YENEEA in the germline V gene. CDR3: CASSWEDTSEELFF. The CDR3 DNA is TGTGCCAGCAGCTGGGAGGATACTTCAGAGGAGCTGTTTTTT.

On this clonotype: One base away lies a much larger clone, so this may be a sequencing read error. This is likely a read error, given that the CDR3 carries no conserved phenylalanine or tryptophan at its end. This chain joins TRBV5-5 and TRBJ2-3, with 7 bases lining up with TRBD1. Germline V CDR1 and CDR2: SGHKS, YYEKEE (reference sequence). The junction had 5 bases not matched to a gene; V was cut back by 4 bases and J by 6 bases. This CDR3 spans 13 amino acids. The CDR3 loop reads CASSRGQADTQYL. DNA for the CDR3: TGTGCCAGCAGCCGCGGACAGGCCGATACGCAGTATCTT.

For this clonotype: A read error may explain this, as a much larger clone is one base away. The rearrangement links TRBV12-3 or TRBV12-4 to TRBJ2-1; the D gene is possibly TRBD1 (5 bases). CDR3 length: 15 amino acids. The germline V and J ends were trimmed by 6 bases and 4 bases, with 16 bases remaining between them. CDR3 DNA: TGTGCCAGCAGCGATAGGAACAGGCGTTACAATGAGCAGTTCTTC. This encodes CASSDRNRRYNEQFF.

V gene TRBV29-1 combines with J gene TRBJ2-7; TRBD1 agrees at 8 bases. Trimming cost V 5 bases and J 3 bases; bases outside gene matches: 6. The germline CDR1 and CDR2 sequences are SQVTM and ANQGSEA. The CDR3 length is 13 residues. The CDR3 region is CSVRGTGLYEQYF. The CDR3 DNA is TGCAGCGTTAGGGGGACAGGCCTCTACGAGCAGTACTTC.

For this clonotype: A single base separates this from a much larger clone, so it may be a read error. V usage is TRBV29-1 and J usage is TRBJ2-2, with D perhaps given as TRBD1 or TRBD2 (5 bases each). Germline-derived CDR1 and CDR2 are SQVTM and ANQGSEA. V shed 7 bases and J shed 9 bases, with 24 bases lying between them. The length of the CDR3 is 15 residues. The CDR3 protein is CSGPVRETLTRELFF. DNA of the CDR3: TGCAGCGGCCCAGTCAGGGAGACCCTAACCCGGGAGCTGTTTTTT.

Turning to this clonotype: The CDR3 carries no conserved terminal phenylalanine or tryptophan, so it likely arises from a read error. The rearrangement uses TRBV4-1 and TRBJ1-5; D is unclear. The CDR3 loop spans 15 amino acids. From germline, CDR1 is MGHRA and CDR2 YSYEKL. For the CDR3, the DNA is TGCGCCACCAGCCAGTCCGGGGTTCAAGGACAGCCCCAGCATCTT. Translation: CATSQSGVQGQPQHL.

The chain carries TRBV7-2 and TRBJ2-5; TRBD2 matches at 8 bases. Germline lookup yields CDR1 SGHTA and CDR2 FQGNSA. CDR3 length equals 14 residues. The junction had 5 bases not matched to a gene; V was cut back by 5 bases and J by 3 bases. The CDR3 region has the DNA TGTGCCAGCAGCGTGCAGCGGGGGAAAGAGACCCAGTACTTC. It specifies CASSVQRGKETQYF.

In regard to this clonotype: A much larger clone is a single base away; this may be a read error. This chain connects TRBV4-2 to TRBJ1-1; maybe TRBD1 (6 bases). Per germline, CDR1 LGHNA and CDR2 YNFKEQ. This CDR3 has 13 residues. The CDR3 protein is CASTQGRYTETFF. CDR3 nucleotide sequence: TGTGCCAGCACCCAGGGGAGATACACTGAAACTTTCTTT.

As regards this clonotype: The junction does not match germline at one end; this may be a read error. The J gene is TRBJ1-5, the V gene TRBV12-3 or TRBV12-4; 7 nucleotides match TRBD1. The length of the CDR3 is 17 residues. CDR3 nucleotides: TGTGTCAGCAGTTTAAGCAGGGGGAGTGAGGATAATCAGCCCAAGCATTTT. It translates to CVSSLSRGSEDNQPKHF.

This clonotype is a singleton in its sample. One end of the junction fails to match germline, which may point to a read error. The chain links TRBV6-1 to TRBJ2-7; unclear D gene. The CDR3 has 13 residues. Germline V gives CDR1 MNHNS, CDR2 SASEGT. CDR3 coding DNA: TGTGCCAGCAGTGAACGACAATTCTTGGAGCAGTATTTC. Its translation: CASSERQFLEQYF.

This rearrangement joins TRBV7-2 to TRBJ1-2, with 9 positions matching TRBD1. The CDR3 loop spans 13 amino acids. Trimming removed 3 bases from V and 8 bases from J; junction bases left unmatched: 4. Germline V gene sequence: CDR1 SGHTA, CDR2 FQGNSA. In nucleotides, the CDR3 is TGTGCCAGCAGCTTCGACAGGGGGTCCGGCTACACCTTC. It codes for CASSFDRGSGYTF.

A word on this clonotype: An end of the junction differs from the germline gene, which may be a read error. This chain joins TRBV4-1 and TRBJ1-2; 7 bases match TRBD1. Germline V CDR1 and CDR2: MGHRA, YSYEKL. CDR3 size: 15 residues. The CDR3 region has the DNA TGCACCAGCAGCCAGGGCACAGGGGCAGGCTATGGCTACACCTTC. As protein: CTSSQGTGAGYGYTF.

A single count supports this clonotype. A much larger clone sits a single nucleotide away, making a read error possible. The CDR3 does not close with the conserved phenylalanine or tryptophan, likely indicating a read error. The chain links TRBV10-3 to TRBJ1-1; D gene unclear. CDR1 and CDR2 from the germline V gene are ENHRY and SYGVKD. This CDR3 has 15 residues. V was shortened by 0 bases and J by 6 bases, with 14 bases between the two germline ends. The CDR3 loop is CAISESLGRVAEAFL. CDR3 coding DNA: TGTGCCATCAGTGAGTCTTTGGGTAGAGTCGCTGAAGCTTTCCTT.